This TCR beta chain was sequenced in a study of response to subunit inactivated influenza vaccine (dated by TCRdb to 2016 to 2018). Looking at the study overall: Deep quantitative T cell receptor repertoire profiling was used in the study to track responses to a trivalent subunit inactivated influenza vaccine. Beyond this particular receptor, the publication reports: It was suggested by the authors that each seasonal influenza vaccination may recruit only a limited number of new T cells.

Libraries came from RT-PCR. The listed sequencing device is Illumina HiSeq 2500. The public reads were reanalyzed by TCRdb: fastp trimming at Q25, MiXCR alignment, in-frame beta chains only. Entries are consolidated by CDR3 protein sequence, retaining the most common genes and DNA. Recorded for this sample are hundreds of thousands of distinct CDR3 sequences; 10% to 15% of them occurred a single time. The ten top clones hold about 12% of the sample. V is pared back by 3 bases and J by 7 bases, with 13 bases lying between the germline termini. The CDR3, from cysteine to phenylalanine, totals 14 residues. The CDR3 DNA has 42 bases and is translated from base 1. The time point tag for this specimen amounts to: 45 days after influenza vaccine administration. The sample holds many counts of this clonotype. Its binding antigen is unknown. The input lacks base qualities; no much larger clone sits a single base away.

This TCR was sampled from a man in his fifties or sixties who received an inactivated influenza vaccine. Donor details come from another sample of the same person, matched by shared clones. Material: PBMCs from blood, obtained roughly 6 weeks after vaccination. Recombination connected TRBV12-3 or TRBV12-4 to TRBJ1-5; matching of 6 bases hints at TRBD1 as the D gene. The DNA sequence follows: TGTGCCAGCAGTTTGAGGGGGGGCAGACAGCCCCAGCATTTT. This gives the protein CASSLRGGRQPQHF.